Listed below are T cell receptor beta chains from one sample, sequenced in a study of blood T cell repertoires in COVID-19. Repertoires were generated with immunoSEQ multiplex PCR, while TCRdb's copy carries only in-frame clones and drops some. This table holds under 450,000 clones, about four fifths found once. Sequencing was done on a sample of peripheral blood. All receptors come from a human donor with acute or convalescent COVID-19. The donor label of this sample is uncertain. Both conserved end residues are part of each CDR3. D genes are given only for firm matches. Only some rows state a clone size, as once, few, many or a class for expanded clones.

V: TRBV5-1
D: -
size: -
J: TRBJ1-4
CDR3: CASSLKDSPTEKLFF
DNA: TGCGCCAGCAGCTTGAAGGACAGCCCAACTGAAAAACTGTTTTTT

V: TRBV6-6
D: TRBD2
size: -
J: TRBJ2-5
CDR3: CASSQTSGGETQYF
DNA: TGTGCCAGCAGCCAGACTAGCGGGGGGGAGACCCAGTACTTC

V: TRBV7-9
D: -
size: -
J: TRBJ1-6
CDR3: CASSRTDSPLHF
DNA: TGTGCCAGCAGCAGGACAGATTCACCCCTCCACTTT

V: TRBV7-9
D: TRBD1
size: -
J: TRBJ2-7
CDR3: CASRHSGGTGYSYEQYF
DNA: TGTGCCAGCAGACACTCCGGTGGGACAGGCTATTCCTACGAGCAGTACTTC

V: TRBV7-8
D: TRBD2
size: -
J: TRBJ2-5
CDR3: CASSLVGTSGGQTQYF
DNA: TGTGCCAGCAGCTTAGTGGGGACTAGCGGGGGGCAGACCCAGTACTTC

V: TRBV7-6
D: -
size: -
J: TRBJ2-1
CDR3: CASRPRGADSDEQFF
DNA: TGTGCCAGCAGGCCCCGGGGGGCCGACAGTGATGAGCAGTTCTTC

V: TRBV5-1
D: -
size: -
J: TRBJ1-3
CDR3: CASSLGLYGAPGNTIYF
DNA: TGCGCCAGCAGCTTGGGCTTATATGGGGCGCCAGGAAACACCATATATTTT

V: TRBV5-5
D: -
size: -
J: TRBJ2-5
CDR3: CASRRQEAETQYF
DNA: TGTGCCAGCAGGCGACAGGAGGCCGAGACCCAGTACTTC

V: TRBV2
D: TRBD2
size: once
J: TRBJ2-3
CDR3: CASSEGLAADTQYF
DNA: TGTGCCAGCAGTGAGGGACTAGCAGCGGATACGCAGTATTTT

V: TRBV6-5
D: -
size: -
J: TRBJ1-2
CDR3: CASSRQAGYGYTF
DNA: TGTGCCAGCAGTCGACAGGCGGGCTATGGCTACACCTTC

V: TRBV7-2
D: -
size: many
J: TRBJ2-2
CDR3: CASSPGTGTPGELFF
DNA: TGTGCCAGCAGTCCCGGGACTGGTACACCCGGGGAGCTGTTTTTT

V: TRBV6-5
D: -
size: -
J: TRBJ1-2
CDR3: CASSHSGQTLSGYTF
DNA: TGTGCCAGCAGCCACTCGGGACAAACTTTAAGCGGCTACACCTTC

V: TRBV19
D: TRBD1
size: -
J: TRBJ1-2
CDR3: CASSMDDRASYGYTF
DNA: TGTGCCAGTAGTATGGATGACAGGGCCAGCTATGGCTACACCTTC

V: TRBV3-1/TRBV3-2
D: -
size: -
J: TRBJ2-7
CDR3: CASSQTGQQYF
DNA: TGTGCCAGCAGCCAAACAGGGCAGCAGTACTTC

V: TRBV21-1
D: -
size: once
J: TRBJ2-5
CDR3: CASSQKPQARLNQETQYF
DNA: TGTGCCAGCAGTCAAAAACCCCAGGCACGTCTAAACCAAGAGACCCAGTACTTC

V: TRBV18
D: -
size: -
J: TRBJ1-3
CDR3: CASSPNPRSGNTIYF
DNA: TGTGCCAGCTCACCAAATCCGCGCTCTGGAAACACCATATATTTT

V: TRBV2
D: TRBD1
size: -
J: TRBJ1-5
CDR3: CASRLRQGLNQPQHF
DNA: TGTGCCAGCAGACTAAGACAGGGCCTAAATCAGCCCCAGCATTTT

V: TRBV12-2
D: -
size: -
J: TRBJ2-7
CDR3: CASRPVRRETYEQYF
DNA: TGTGCAAGTCGCCCCGTGAGGCGGGAGACTTACGAGCAGTACTTC

V: TRBV6-5
D: -
size: -
J: TRBJ2-7
CDR3: CASSQDWSTYEQYF
DNA: TGTGCCAGCAGCCAGGACTGGTCGACCTACGAGCAGTACTTC

V: TRBV2
D: TRBD1
size: -
J: TRBJ1-2
CDR3: CASSATGPYGYTF
DNA: TGTGCCAGCAGTGCGACAGGGCCATATGGCTACACCTTC

V: TRBV19
D: -
size: -
J: TRBJ1-2
CDR3: CASRGGTYGYTF
DNA: TGTGCCAGTAGAGGGGGAACCTATGGCTACACCTTC

V: TRBV9
D: -
size: -
J: TRBJ1-2
CDR3: CASSLVGAYGYTF
DNA: TGTGCCAGCAGCCTCGTGGGGGCCTATGGCTACACCTTC

V: TRBV5-1
D: TRBD1
size: -
J: TRBJ2-7
CDR3: CASRRTGDSYEQYF
DNA: TGCGCCAGCAGGAGGACAGGGGATTCCTACGAGCAGTACTTC

V: TRBV7-9
D: -
size: -
J: TRBJ2-7
CDR3: CASSFGSSEQYF
DNA: TGTGCCAGCAGCTTCGGGTCGTCCGAGCAGTACTTC

V: TRBV23-1
D: TRBD1
size: once
J: TRBJ2-2
CDR3: CASSGTAENTGELFF
DNA: TGCGCCAGCAGTGGGACAGCTGAGAACACCGGGGAGCTGTTTTTT

V: TRBV5-5
D: -
size: few
J: TRBJ2-7
CDR3: CASSYRTSYEQYF
DNA: TGTGCCAGCAGCTACCGGACTTCCTACGAGCAGTACTTC

V: TRBV30
D: -
size: -
J: TRBJ1-3
CDR3: CAWRGLSSGNTIYF
DNA: TGTGCCTGGAGGGGACTGAGCTCTGGAAACACCATATATTTT

V: TRBV6-5
D: -
size: -
J: TRBJ1-2
CDR3: CASSLTAQPNYGYTF
DNA: TGTGCCAGCAGTTTGACAGCGCAACCTAACTATGGCTACACCTTC

V: TRBV29-1
D: TRBD1
size: -
J: TRBJ2-7
CDR3: CSVGAGTGVYEQYF
DNA: TGCAGCGTTGGAGCCGGGACAGGGGTCTACGAGCAGTACTTC

V: TRBV19
D: TRBD1
size: once
J: TRBJ1-4
CDR3: CASSPAGTGRREKLFF
DNA: TGTGCCAGTAGTCCCGCCGGGACAGGGCGGCGTGAAAAACTGTTTTTT

V: TRBV19
D: -
size: few
J: TRBJ1-5
CDR3: CASSFPGRGSNQPQHF
DNA: TGTGCCAGTAGTTTCCCGGGCAGGGGCAGCAATCAGCCCCAGCATTTT

V: TRBV27
D: -
size: -
J: TRBJ1-2
CDR3: CASSRSRSTRLTGQNYGYTF
DNA: TGTGCCAGCAGTCGAAGCCGCAGTACCCGCCTCACTGGGCAAAACTATGGCTACACCTTC

V: TRBV3-1/TRBV3-2
D: -
size: once
J: TRBJ1-5
CDR3: CASSQALGQPQHF
DNA: TGTGCCAGCAGCCAAGCTCTCGGGCAGCCCCAGCATTTT

V: TRBV4-1
D: TRBD2
size: -
J: TRBJ2-2
CDR3: CASSQGTRNTGELFF
DNA: TGCGCCAGCAGCCAGGGGACTAGGAACACCGGGGAGCTGTTTTTT

V: TRBV7-8
D: -
size: -
J: TRBJ1-3
CDR3: CASSLTGQTGNTIYF
DNA: TGTGCCAGCTCCCTCACTGGGCAAACTGGAAACACCATATATTTT

V: TRBV19
D: -
size: -
J: TRBJ1-4
CDR3: CASSRPREKRGKLFF
DNA: TGTGCCAGTAGTAGACCCCGGGAGAAAAGGGGAAAACTGTTTTTT

V: TRBV4-1
D: TRBD2
size: -
J: TRBJ2-3
CDR3: CASSQAGGATDTQYF
DNA: TGCGCCAGCAGCCAAGCGGGAGGGGCCACAGATACGCAGTATTTT

V: TRBV6-5
D: -
size: -
J: TRBJ2-2
CDR3: CASSLYTGELFF
DNA: TGTGCCAGCAGTTTATACACCGGGGAGCTGTTTTTT

V: TRBV2
D: TRBD2
size: -
J: TRBJ2-5
CDR3: CASIPGTSGRYPQYF
DNA: TGTGCCAGCATTCCCGGGACTAGCGGGAGGTACCCCCAGTACTTC

V: TRBV6-4
D: -
size: once
J: TRBJ1-1
CDR3: CASSGSLWQEAFF
DNA: TGTGCCAGCAGTGGAAGTCTTTGGCAAGAAGCTTTCTTT

V: TRBV27
D: -
size: -
J: TRBJ1-5
CDR3: CASSLMYSNQPQHF
DNA: TGTGCCAGCAGTTTAATGTATAGCAATCAGCCCCAGCATTTT

V: TRBV7-6
D: -
size: -
J: TRBJ1-4
CDR3: CASSLQGIEKLFF
DNA: TGTGCCAGCAGCTTACAGGGGATAGAAAAACTGTTTTTT

V: TRBV19
D: -
size: few
J: TRBJ1-5
CDR3: CASRDFLWSNQPQHF
DNA: TGTGCCAGTAGAGACTTTTTGTGGAGCAATCAGCCCCAGCATTTT

V: TRBV2
D: -
size: -
J: TRBJ2-3
CDR3: CASSRVAGIADTQYF
DNA: TGTGCCAGCTCCCGGGTGGCGGGGATCGCAGATACGCAGTATTTT

V: TRBV15
D: -
size: -
J: TRBJ1-1
CDR3: CATSRGAGRTEAFF
DNA: TGTGCCACCAGCAGAGGGGCAGGCCGCACTGAAGCTTTCTTT